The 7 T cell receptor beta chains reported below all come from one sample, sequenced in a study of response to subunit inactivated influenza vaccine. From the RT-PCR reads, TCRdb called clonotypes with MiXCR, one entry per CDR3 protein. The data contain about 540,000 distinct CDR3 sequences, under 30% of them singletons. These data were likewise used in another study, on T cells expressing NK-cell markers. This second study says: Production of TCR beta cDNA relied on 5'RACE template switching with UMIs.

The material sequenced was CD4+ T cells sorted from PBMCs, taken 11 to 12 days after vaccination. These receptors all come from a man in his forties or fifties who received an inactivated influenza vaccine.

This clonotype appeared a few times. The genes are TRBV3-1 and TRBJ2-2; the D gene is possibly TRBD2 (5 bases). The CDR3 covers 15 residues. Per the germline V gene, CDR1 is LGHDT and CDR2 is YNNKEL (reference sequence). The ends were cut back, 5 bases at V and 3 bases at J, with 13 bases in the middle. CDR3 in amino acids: CASSSPLGDTGELFF. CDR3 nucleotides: TGTGCCAGCAGCTCCCCCTTGGGAGACACCGGGGAGCTGTTTTTT.

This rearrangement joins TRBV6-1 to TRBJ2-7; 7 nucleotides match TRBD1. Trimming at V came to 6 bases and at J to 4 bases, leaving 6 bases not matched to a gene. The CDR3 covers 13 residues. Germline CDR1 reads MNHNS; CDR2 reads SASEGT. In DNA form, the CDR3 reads TGTGCCAGCAGGACAGGGATGGTTTACGAGCAGTACTTC. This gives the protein CASRTGMVYEQYF.

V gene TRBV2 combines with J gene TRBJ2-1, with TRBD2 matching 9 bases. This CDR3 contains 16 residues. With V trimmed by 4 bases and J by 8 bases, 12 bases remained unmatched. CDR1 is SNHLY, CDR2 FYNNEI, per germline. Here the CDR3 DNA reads TGTGCCAGCAGTGCTGGTGCGGGAGGGAGGTGGGATGAGCAGTTCTTC. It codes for CASSAGAGGRWDEQFF. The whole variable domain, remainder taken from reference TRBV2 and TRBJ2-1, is EPEVTQTPSHQVTQMGQEVILRCVPISNHLYFYWYRQILGQKVEFLVSFYNNEISEKSEIFDDQFSVERPDGSNFTLKIRSTKLEDSAMYFCASSAGAGGRWDEQFFGPGTRLTVL.

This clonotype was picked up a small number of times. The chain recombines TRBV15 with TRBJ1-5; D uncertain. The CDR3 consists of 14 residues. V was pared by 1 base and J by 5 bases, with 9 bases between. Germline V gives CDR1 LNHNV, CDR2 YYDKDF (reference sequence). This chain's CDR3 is CATSRVSPDQPQHF. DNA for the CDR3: TGTGCCACCAGCAGAGTTAGCCCAGATCAGCCCCAGCATTTT.

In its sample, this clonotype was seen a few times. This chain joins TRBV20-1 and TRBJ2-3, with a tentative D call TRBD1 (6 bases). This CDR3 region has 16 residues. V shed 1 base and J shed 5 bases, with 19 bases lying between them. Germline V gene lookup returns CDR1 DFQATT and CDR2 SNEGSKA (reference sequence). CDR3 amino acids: CSARGRSQGSGDTQYF. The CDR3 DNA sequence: TGCAGTGCTAGAGGAAGATCACAGGGAAGTGGAGATACGCAGTATTTT.

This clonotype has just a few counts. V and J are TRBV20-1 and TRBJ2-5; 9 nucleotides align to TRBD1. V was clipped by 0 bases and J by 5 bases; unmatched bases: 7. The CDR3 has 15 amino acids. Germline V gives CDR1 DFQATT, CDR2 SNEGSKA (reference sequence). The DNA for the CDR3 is TGCAGTGCTAGAGACGGACAGGGGAGGTCGGAGACCCAGTACTTC. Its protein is CSARDGQGRSETQYF.

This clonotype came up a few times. The CDR3 sequence is CATSRDPDTGELFF. The DNA for the CDR3 is TGTGCCACCAGCAGAGATCCCGACACCGGGGAGCTGTTTTTT. The V call is TRBV15, the J call TRBJ2-2, with unresolved D. Germline loops: CDR1 LNHNV, CDR2 YYDKDF (reference sequence). The length of the CDR3 is 14 residues. Trimming took 0 bases from V and 3 from J, leaving 5 bases between them.